This T cell receptor (beta chain) was retrieved from a study of shared clonotypes between healthy human individuals. Study-level results: Sharing across four donors was highest in naive CD4 (about 5%) and lowest in memory CD8 (roughly 0.4%).

Profiled with immunoSEQ multiplex PCR; TCRdb holds only in-frame clones, not every one. Among about 2.4 million clones listed, approximately 94% were seen once. Each donor was a Caucasian adult residing in Nashville, Tennessee. On this clone: Its antigen is unidentified.

Trimming left V 0 bases short and J 3 bases short, with 13 bases between. The CDR3 has 15 residues. The germline V gene encodes CDR1 SGHRS and CDR2 YFSETQ. Sample: naive CD4+ T cells sorted from blood. The subset is: CD45RA+ positively selected. The rearrangement joins TRBV5-1 to TRBJ2-7, with D tentatively TRBD1 or TRBD2 (7 bases each). This receptor was taken from a man between 18 and 35 years old in good health. CDR3 in amino acids: CASSLGQGGYYEQYF. In nucleotides, the CDR3 is TGCGCCAGCAGCTTGGGACAGGGAGGGTACTACGAGCAGTACTTC.